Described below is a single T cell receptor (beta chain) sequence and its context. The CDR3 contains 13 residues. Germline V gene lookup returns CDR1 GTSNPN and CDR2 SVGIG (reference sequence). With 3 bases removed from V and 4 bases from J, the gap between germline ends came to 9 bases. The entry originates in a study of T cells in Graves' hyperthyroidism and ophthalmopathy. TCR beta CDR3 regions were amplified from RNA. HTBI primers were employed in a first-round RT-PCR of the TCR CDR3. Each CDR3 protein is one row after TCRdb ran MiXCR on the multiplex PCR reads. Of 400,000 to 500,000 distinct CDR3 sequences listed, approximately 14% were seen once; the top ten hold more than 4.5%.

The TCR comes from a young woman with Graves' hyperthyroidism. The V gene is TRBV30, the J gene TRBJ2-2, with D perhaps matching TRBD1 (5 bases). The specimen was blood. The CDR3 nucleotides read TGTGCCTGGAGCGCGACAGTCACCGGGGAGCTGTTTTTT. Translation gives CAWSATVTGELFF. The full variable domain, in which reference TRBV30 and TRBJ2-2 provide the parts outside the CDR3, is SQTIHQWPATLVQPVGSPLSLECTVEGTSNPNLYWYRQAAGRGLQLLFYSVGIGQISSEVPQNLSASRPQDRQFILSSKKLLLSDSGFYLCAWSATVTGELFFGEGSRLTVL.